These T cell receptor beta chains were read from a single sample in a study of blood T cell repertoires in COVID-19. The protocol was immunoSEQ multiplex PCR, while the TCRdb copy is restricted to in-frame clones and leaves out a portion. The table lists 200,000 to 250,000 clones, roughly 86% of them singletons. Sequenced sample: PBMCs or T cells enriched from blood (not recorded which). Every receptor here comes from a woman between 25 and 40 years old with acute COVID-19. CDR3s include the opening cysteine and the closing phenylalanine or tryptophan. The D gene is left open where the match is weak. Size tells how often a clone was seen (once, few, many) or the class of an expanded clone, and some rows leave it out.

V: TRBV3-1/TRBV3-2; D: NA; size: NA; J: TRBJ1-6; CDR3: CASSHPDSADNSPLHF; DNA: TGTGCCAGCAGCCACCCGGACAGTGCGGATAATTCACCCCTCCACTTT
V: TRBV29-1; D: NA; size: once; J: TRBJ1-2; CDR3: CSVDWDNGYTF; DNA: TGCAGCGTTGATTGGGACAATGGCTACACCTTC
V: TRBV6-5; D: NA; size: NA; J: TRBJ1-1; CDR3: CASSLQLNTEAFF; DNA: TGTGCCAGCAGTTTACAGTTGAACACTGAAGCTTTCTTT
V: TRBV5-1; D: TRBD1; size: NA; J: TRBJ1-1; CDR3: CASSSHRGNTEAFF; DNA: TGCGCCAGCAGCTCACACAGGGGTAACACTGAAGCTTTCTTT
V: TRBV6-4; D: TRBD2; size: NA; J: TRBJ2-1; CDR3: CASSPRLAGNNEQFF; DNA: TGTGCCAGCAGTCCACGACTAGCGGGAAACAATGAGCAGTTCTTC
V: TRBV18; D: NA; size: few; J: TRBJ1-2; CDR3: CASSPTHRGGVYGYTF; DNA: TGTGCCAGCTCACCAACTCACCGGGGAGGGGTCTATGGCTACACCTTC
V: TRBV5-1; D: NA; size: NA; J: TRBJ2-1; CDR3: CASSLGFGEQFF; DNA: TGCGCCAGCAGCTTGGGATTCGGTGAGCAGTTCTTC
V: TRBV10-3; D: TRBD1; size: NA; J: TRBJ2-7; CDR3: CAISGGTGEDEQYF; DNA: TGTGCCATCAGTGGGGGGACAGGGGAGGACGAGCAGTACTTC
V: TRBV6-5; D: NA; size: NA; J: TRBJ2-4; CDR3: CASSPLALAKNIQYF; DNA: TGTGCCAGCAGTCCCCTCGCGCTAGCCAAAAACATTCAGTACTTC
V: TRBV5-6; D: NA; size: NA; J: TRBJ1-1; CDR3: CASSLGPGHQNTEAFF; DNA: TGTGCCAGCAGCTTGGGGCCGGGACACCAGAACACTGAAGCTTTCTTT
V: TRBV27; D: NA; size: few; J: TRBJ1-1; CDR3: CASRTTRLNTEAFF; DNA: TGTGCCAGCCGAACCACCAGGCTGAACACTGAAGCTTTCTTT
V: TRBV7-7; D: TRBD2; size: NA; J: TRBJ2-5; CDR3: CASSPGGTMQETQYF; DNA: TGTGCTAGCAGCCCAGGAGGGACTATGCAAGAGACCCAGTACTTC
V: TRBV4-1; D: NA; size: NA; J: TRBJ1-5; CDR3: CASSQVGGLRGQPQHF; DNA: TGCGCCAGCAGCCAGGTCGGGGGTCTCCGGGGTCAGCCCCAGCATTTT
V: TRBV4-1; D: TRBD1; size: NA; J: TRBJ1-5; CDR3: CASSPQGQLSNQPQHF; DNA: TGCGCCAGCAGCCCCCAGGGACAGTTAAGTAATCAGCCCCAGCATTTT
V: TRBV2; D: NA; size: NA; J: TRBJ1-3; CDR3: CASSVQGLSSGNTIYF; DNA: TGTGCCAGCAGTGTGCAGGGCCTCTCCTCTGGAAACACCATATATTTT
V: TRBV7-6; D: NA; size: NA; J: TRBJ1-3; CDR3: CASSLLGPGNTIYF; DNA: TGTGCCAGCAGCTTACTGGGCCCTGGAAACACCATATATTTT
V: TRBV10-2; D: NA; size: NA; J: TRBJ1-5; CDR3: CATNRPNQPQHF; DNA: TGCGCCACCAACAGGCCCAATCAGCCCCAGCATTTT
V: TRBV7-8; D: NA; size: NA; J: TRBJ1-5; CDR3: CASSLALKAGDINQPQHF; DNA: TGTGCCAGCAGCTTAGCGCTAAAGGCAGGGGATATCAATCAGCCCCAGCATTTT
V: TRBV23-1; D: TRBD1; size: NA; J: TRBJ1-1; CDR3: CASSQSGPLTGTKNTEAFF; DNA: TGCGCCAGCAGTCAATCGGGGCCGCTGACAGGGACGAAAAACACTGAAGCTTTCTTT
V: TRBV6-5; D: TRBD1; size: few; J: TRBJ1-1; CDR3: CASSFASGGPAEAFF; DNA: TGTGCCAGCAGTTTCGCATCAGGGGGGCCTGCTGAAGCTTTCTTT
V: TRBV5-4; D: TRBD1; size: NA; J: TRBJ1-6; CDR3: CASSTWDRGFVHSPLHF; DNA: TGTGCCAGCAGCACCTGGGACAGGGGGTTCGTGCACTCACCCCTCCACTTT
V: TRBV3-1/TRBV3-2; D: NA; size: NA; J: TRBJ1-3; CDR3: CASSQDAGVGNTIYF; DNA: TGTGCCAGCAGCCAAGACGCAGGGGTTGGAAACACCATATATTTT
V: TRBV5-1; D: TRBD1; size: NA; J: TRBJ2-2; CDR3: CASSLLQGAGELFF; DNA: TGCGCCAGCAGCTTACTACAGGGGGCCGGGGAGCTGTTTTTT
V: TRBV3-1/TRBV3-2; D: NA; size: NA; J: TRBJ2-1; CDR3: CASSLDRNSYNEQFF; DNA: TGTGCCAGCAGCCTCGACAGAAACTCCTACAATGAGCAGTTCTTC
V: TRBV12-3/TRBV12-4; D: TRBD1; size: NA; J: TRBJ1-2; CDR3: CASSRTGNLYTF; DNA: TGTGCCAGCAGCCGGACAGGGAACCTCTACACCTTC
V: TRBV5-1; D: NA; size: NA; J: TRBJ2-3; CDR3: CASSPGGSTDTQYF; DNA: TGCGCCAGCAGTCCGGGGGGCAGTACAGATACGCAGTATTTT
V: TRBV7-9; D: NA; size: NA; J: TRBJ1-3; CDR3: CASSVSGSGNTIYF; DNA: TGTGCCAGCAGCGTCTCCGGCTCTGGAAACACCATATATTTT
V: TRBV5-4; D: TRBD1; size: NA; J: TRBJ1-1; CDR3: CASSWISTGEAFF; DNA: TGTGCCAGCAGCTGGATTTCGACAGGGGAAGCTTTCTTT
V: TRBV5-1; D: NA; size: NA; J: TRBJ2-1; CDR3: CASSLQFPRTYNEQFF; DNA: TGCGCCAGCAGCCTACAGTTTCCTCGGACTTACAATGAGCAGTTCTTC
V: TRBV6-5; D: TRBD1; size: NA; J: TRBJ2-7; CDR3: CASRKRGRGRVEQYF; DNA: TGTGCCAGCAGGAAGAGGGGGCGCGGACGGGTCGAGCAGTACTTC
V: TRBV5-1; D: NA; size: NA; J: TRBJ1-2; CDR3: CASSLGGTLEKIYTF; DNA: TGCGCCAGCAGCTTGGGAGGGACACTTGAGAAAATCTACACCTTC
V: TRBV5-6; D: TRBD1; size: NA; J: TRBJ2-3; CDR3: CASSLWGTAIYTQYF; DNA: TGTGCCAGCAGCTTGTGGGGGACAGCGATCTATACGCAGTATTTT
V: TRBV20-1; D: TRBD2; size: NA; J: TRBJ2-3; CDR3: CSASPLSGGRGTDTQYF; DNA: TGCAGTGCTAGTCCCCTAAGCGGGGGGAGGGGCACAGATACGCAGTATTTT
V: TRBV19; D: TRBD1; size: NA; J: TRBJ2-5; CDR3: CASSIGGTVSWYQETQYF; DNA: TGTGCCAGTAGTATAGGAGGGACAGTAAGTTGGTACCAAGAGACCCAGTACTTC
V: TRBV30; D: NA; size: NA; J: TRBJ2-3; CDR3: CAWSVLGLDTQYF; DNA: TGTGCCTGGAGTGTACTCGGGTTGGATACGCAGTATTTT
V: TRBV6-5; D: NA; size: NA; J: TRBJ1-2; CDR3: CASTPRGVGTYGYTF; DNA: TGTGCCAGCACCCCCCGGGGGGTTGGGACCTATGGCTACACCTTC
V: TRBV5-1; D: NA; size: NA; J: TRBJ2-2; CDR3: CASSLAAGPGTGELFF; DNA: TGCGCCAGCAGCTTGGCCGCAGGGCCGGGCACCGGGGAGCTGTTTTTT
V: TRBV5-1; D: TRBD1; size: NA; J: TRBJ2-1; CDR3: CASSLGSTGGDEQFF; DNA: TGCGCCAGCAGCTTAGGTTCCACAGGGGGTGATGAGCAGTTCTTC
V: TRBV2; D: NA; size: once; J: TRBJ1-5; CDR3: CASSGIQGPGQPQHF; DNA: TGTGCCAGCAGTGGTATACAGGGCCCGGGTCAGCCCCAGCATTTT
V: TRBV9; D: NA; size: NA; J: TRBJ2-5; CDR3: CASSQRGGYQETQYF; DNA: TGTGCCAGCAGCCAGAGGGGGGGCTATCAAGAGACCCAGTACTTC
V: TRBV15; D: NA; size: NA; J: TRBJ1-1; CDR3: CATSGGYSVGHYPAFF; DNA: TGTGCCACCAGCGGTGGGTATAGTGTCGGACACTACCCTGCTTTCTTT
V: TRBV19; D: NA; size: NA; J: TRBJ1-1; CDR3: CASSIKLFRGDPEAFF; DNA: TGTGCCAGTAGTATTAAGTTATTCAGGGGCGACCCTGAAGCTTTCTTT
V: TRBV7-2; D: TRBD2; size: few; J: TRBJ2-3; CDR3: CASSSRGGDTQYF; DNA: TGTGCCAGCAGCTCCCGGGGGGGAGATACGCAGTATTTT
V: TRBV25-1; D: TRBD1; size: NA; J: TRBJ2-2; CDR3: CASSEHRTGFAGELFF; DNA: TGTGCCAGCAGTGAACATCGGACAGGGTTCGCCGGGGAGCTGTTTTTT
V: TRBV10-3; D: NA; size: NA; J: TRBJ1-5; CDR3: CAISDTGSPQPQHF; DNA: TGTGCCATCAGTGATACAGGGTCTCCTCAGCCCCAGCATTTT
V: TRBV18; D: NA; size: NA; J: TRBJ2-2; CDR3: CASSPAGTTNTGELFF; DNA: TGTGCCAGCTCACCGGCCGGGACAACGAACACCGGGGAGCTGTTTTTT
V: TRBV7-9; D: NA; size: NA; J: TRBJ2-7; CDR3: CASNGPGLEQYF; DNA: TGTGCCAGCAATGGTCCAGGCCTCGAGCAGTACTTC